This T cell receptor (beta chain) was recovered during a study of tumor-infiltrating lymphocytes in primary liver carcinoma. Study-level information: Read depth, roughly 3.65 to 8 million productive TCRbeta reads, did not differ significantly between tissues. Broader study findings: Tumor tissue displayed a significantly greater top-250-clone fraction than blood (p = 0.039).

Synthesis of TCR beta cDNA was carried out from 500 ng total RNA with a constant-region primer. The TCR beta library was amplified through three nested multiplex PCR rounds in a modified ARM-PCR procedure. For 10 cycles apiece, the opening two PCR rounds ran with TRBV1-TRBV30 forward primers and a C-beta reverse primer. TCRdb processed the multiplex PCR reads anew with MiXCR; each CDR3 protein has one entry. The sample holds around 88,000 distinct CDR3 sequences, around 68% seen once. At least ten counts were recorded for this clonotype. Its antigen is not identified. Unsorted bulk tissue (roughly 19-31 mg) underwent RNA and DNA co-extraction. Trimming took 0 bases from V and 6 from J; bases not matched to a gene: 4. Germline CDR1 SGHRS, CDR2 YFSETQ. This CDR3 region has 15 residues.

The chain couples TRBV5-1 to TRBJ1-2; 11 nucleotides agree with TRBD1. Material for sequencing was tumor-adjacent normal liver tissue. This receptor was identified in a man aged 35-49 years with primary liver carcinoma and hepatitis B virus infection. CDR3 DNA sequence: TGCGCCAGCAGCTTGGCCCCGGGACAGGGGGATGGCTACACCTTC. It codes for CASSLAPGQGDGYTF.